Sequencing of this T cell receptor (beta chain) was carried out in a study of T-cell memory formation after mild COVID-19. Study-wide context: TCR clusters were mostly donor specific.

One entry per CDR3 protein, called by TCRdb with MiXCR from the 5' RACE reads. The sample consists of about 200,000 distinct CDR3 sequences, 9.5% of them appearing once. The study's findings and limits: Second-wave clones reaching peak frequency on day 37 lacked confirmed SARS-CoV-2 specificity. Whereas later expanders leaned CD4+, clones contracting day 15 to 85 showed a balanced CD4/CD8 makeup. Mainly CM and EM harbored the contracting CD4+ clones; mainly EMRA harbored the CD8+ ones.

In this sample, this clonotype turned up many times. The antigen remains undetermined. This CDR3 comprises 16 residues. The junction had 12 bases not matched to a gene; V was cut back by 4 bases and J by 5 bases. Germline V gives CDR1 LGHDT, CDR2 YNNKEL (reference sequence). This TCR derives from a man younger than 35 who had mild COVID-19 (a few samples of this study predate the infection). Cell type and time point are not known. The source material was PBMCs or a T cell subset sorted from them (not recorded which). The chain employs TRBV3-1 and TRBJ2-5; 8 positions match TRBD2. The CDR3 sequence is CASSLFGRGAGETQYF. The CDR3 DNA reads TGTGCCAGCAGCCTGTTTGGGCGGGGGGCCGGGGAGACCCAGTACTTC.